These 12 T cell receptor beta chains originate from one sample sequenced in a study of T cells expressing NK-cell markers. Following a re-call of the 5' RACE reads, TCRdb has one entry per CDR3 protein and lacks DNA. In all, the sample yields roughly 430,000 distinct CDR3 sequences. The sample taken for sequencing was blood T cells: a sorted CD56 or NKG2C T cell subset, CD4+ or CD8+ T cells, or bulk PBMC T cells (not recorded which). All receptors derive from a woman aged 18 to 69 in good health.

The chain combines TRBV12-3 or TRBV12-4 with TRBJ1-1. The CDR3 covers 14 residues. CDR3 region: CASKRRDGNTEAFF.

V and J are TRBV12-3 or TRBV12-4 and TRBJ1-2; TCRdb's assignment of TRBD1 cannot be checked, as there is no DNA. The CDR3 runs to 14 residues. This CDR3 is CASSFSDSWLGYTF.

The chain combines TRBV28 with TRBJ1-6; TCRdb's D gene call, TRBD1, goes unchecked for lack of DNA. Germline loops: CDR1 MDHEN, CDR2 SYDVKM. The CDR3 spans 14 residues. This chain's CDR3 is CASSFGQGSSPLHF.

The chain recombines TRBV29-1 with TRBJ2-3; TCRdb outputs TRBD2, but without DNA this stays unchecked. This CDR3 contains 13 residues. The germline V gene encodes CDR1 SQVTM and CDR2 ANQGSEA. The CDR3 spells CSGYFGTPDTQYF.

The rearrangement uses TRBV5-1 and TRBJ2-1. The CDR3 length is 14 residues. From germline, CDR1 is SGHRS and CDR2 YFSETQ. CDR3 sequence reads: CASSADSTYNEQFF.

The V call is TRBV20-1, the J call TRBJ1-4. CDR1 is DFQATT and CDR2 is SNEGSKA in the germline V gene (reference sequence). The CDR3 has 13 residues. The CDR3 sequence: CSAQNTTNEKLFF.

CDR3 protein: CASQGRQGREAFF. This chain links TRBV6-1 with TRBJ1-1; the D call of TRBD1 rests on TCRdb alone, since no DNA is present to check it. The CDR3 covers 13 residues. Germline values: CDR1 MNHNS, CDR2 SASEGT.

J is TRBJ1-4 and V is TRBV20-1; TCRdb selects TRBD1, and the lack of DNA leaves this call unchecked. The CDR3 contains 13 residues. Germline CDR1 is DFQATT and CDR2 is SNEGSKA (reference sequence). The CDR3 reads CSAGRDTNEKLFF.

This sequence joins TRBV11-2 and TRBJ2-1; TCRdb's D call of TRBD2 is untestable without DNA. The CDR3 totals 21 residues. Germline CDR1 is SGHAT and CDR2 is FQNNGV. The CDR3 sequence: CASSFGLALAFSGRKRNEQFF.

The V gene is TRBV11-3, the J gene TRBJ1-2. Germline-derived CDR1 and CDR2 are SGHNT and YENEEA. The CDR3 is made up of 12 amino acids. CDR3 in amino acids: CASSTAGDGYTF.

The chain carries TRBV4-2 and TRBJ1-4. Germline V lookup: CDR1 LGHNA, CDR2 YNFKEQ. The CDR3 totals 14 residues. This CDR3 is CASSQEATNEKLFF.

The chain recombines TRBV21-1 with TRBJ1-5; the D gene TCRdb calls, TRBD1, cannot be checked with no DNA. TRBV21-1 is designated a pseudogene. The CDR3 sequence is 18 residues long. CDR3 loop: CASSKRGSRQGARQPQHF.